This is a list of T cell receptor beta chains from one sample in a study of T cells after yellow fever vaccination. TCRdb independently ran MiXCR on the 5' RACE reads; one entry per CDR3 protein. This table has 400,000 to 450,000 distinct CDR3 sequences, around 20% appearing once. Sequencing used PBMCs, obtained before the yellow fever booster vaccination. Receptors were obtained from a young man who received the YFV17D yellow fever vaccine. Each CDR3 is given with its conserved first and last residue. Fields, in order: J gene, D gene, V gene, clone size, CDR3 DNA, CDR3 protein. The D gene is left open where the match is weak. The size field is filled for only some rows; it gives once, few, many or a size class.

TRBJ2-1 NA TRBV6-6 NA TGTGCCAGCACCCCCGGGGTCTACAATGAGCAGTTCTTC CASTPGVYNEQFF
TRBJ1-1 NA TRBV12-3/TRBV12-4 many TGTGCCAGCAGCTTTGGCAAGAACACTGAAGCTTTCTTT CASSFGKNTEAFF
TRBJ1-5 NA TRBV20-1 NA TGCAGTGCTATGTATAGGTGGGATCAGCCCCAGCATTTT CSAMYRWDQPQHF
TRBJ2-1 NA TRBV2 few TGTGCCAGCAGTGAGCCGGGGGAGTACAATGAGCAGTTCTTC CASSEPGEYNEQFF
TRBJ1-4 NA TRBV12-3/TRBV12-4 few TGTGCCAGCACCATGGGCGAAGTGGGTATCTATGAAAAACTGTTTTTT CASTMGEVGIYEKLFF
TRBJ2-5 NA TRBV29-1 few TGCAGCGTCGATGAACCACGGGGGCTGGGGACCCAGTACTTC CSVDEPRGLGTQYF
TRBJ2-4 NA TRBV7-3 few TGTGCCAGCAGCTTACAGCCAGAAAACATTCAGTACTTC CASSLQPENIQYF
TRBJ2-5 TRBD1 TRBV6-5 NA TGTGCCAGCACCTGGGACAGGAGAGAGACCCAGTACTTC CASTWDRRETQYF
TRBJ2-5 NA TRBV10-3 NA TGTGCCATCAGTGAGTCGAGGCAAGGAGGGACCCAGTACTTC CAISESRQGGTQYF
TRBJ2-3 TRBD1 TRBV3-1 NA TGTGCCAGCAGCCGGGGACAGGGGAACACAGATACGCAGTATTTT CASSRGQGNTDTQYF
TRBJ2-1 NA TRBV5-4 few TGTGCCAGCAGCTCTCCGGCGAGTAGCCCCTACAATGAGCAGTTCTTC CASSSPASSPYNEQFF
TRBJ2-7 TRBD1 TRBV12-3/TRBV12-4 few TGTGCCAGCAGTTGGGGCAGTCGTAGGACAGGGTTCTACGAGCAGTACTTC CASSWGSRRTGFYEQYF
TRBJ2-5 NA TRBV19 few TGTGCCAGTAGTAGACCGAACCAAGAGACCCAGTACTTC CASSRPNQETQYF
TRBJ2-4 NA TRBV29-1 many TGCAGCGTTGAAGATTTAGGGTATCGGTACTTC CSVEDLGYRYF
TRBJ2-5 NA TRBV7-6 few TGTGCCAGCAGCTCCCCTCTTGGGGGGGGCCTTACTAGGGAGACCCAGTACTTC CASSSPLGGGLTRETQYF
TRBJ1-2 TRBD1 TRBV7-9 many TGTGCCAGCAGCTTAAACAGGGGGCGAACTAACTATGGCTACACCTTC CASSLNRGRTNYGYTF
TRBJ1-5 TRBD1 TRBV7-2 NA TGTGCCAGCAGCTTAGGCATGGGGACAGGGCCTGGACAGCCCCAGCATTTT CASSLGMGTGPGQPQHF
TRBJ2-4 TRBD2 TRBV27 few TGTGCCAGCAGTCCACCCGGGACTAGCGGGGGAAGAAACATTCAGTACTTC CASSPPGTSGGRNIQYF
TRBJ2-4 TRBD2 TRBV15 NA TGTGCCACCACCCCAAGCCTCGCGGGGGGTCGTATGGACATTCAGTACTTC CATTPSLAGGRMDIQYF
TRBJ2-1 NA TRBV12-3/TRBV12-4 few TGTGCCAGCAGTTTTGGGCGGCAACCCAGCTACAATGAGCAGTTCTTC CASSFGRQPSYNEQFF
TRBJ2-3 TRBD1 TRBV3-1 few TGTGCCAGCAGCCAGGGACAGACAGATACGCAGTATTTT CASSQGQTDTQYF
TRBJ2-6 NA TRBV7-9 once TGTGCCAGCAGCTCCGACAGGCCCAGAACTGGGGCCAACGTCCTGACTTTC CASSSDRPRTGANVLTF
TRBJ2-1 NA TRBV7-3 many TGTGCCAGCAGCTTACGGGGTTCGGGAGAGCAGTTCTTC CASSLRGSGEQFF
TRBJ2-2 TRBD2 TRBV4-3 few TGCGCCAGCAGCCAACGTGGCGGGGGGACCGGGGAGCTGTTTTTT CASSQRGGGTGELFF
TRBJ2-3 TRBD1 TRBV4-3 few TGCGCCAGCAGCCCGACGACAGGGTCGGGTACAGATACGCAGTATTTT CASSPTTGSGTDTQYF
TRBJ1-3 NA TRBV7-2 NA TGTGCCAGCAGCTTTAGCGCGCCATTCTCTGGAAACACCATATATTTT CASSFSAPFSGNTIYF
TRBJ2-3 NA TRBV9 few TGTGCCAGCAGCGTAGAAGCAGGGGCGGCAGATACGCAGTATTTT CASSVEAGAADTQYF
TRBJ2-4 TRBD2 TRBV5-1 few TGCGCCAGCACTAGCGGGGGGGCCGAAGTTCCGTACTTC CASTSGGAEVPYF
TRBJ2-5 NA TRBV7-6 few TGTGCCAGCAGCTTAGGCGGGGGCGATTGGGAGACCCAGTACTTC CASSLGGGDWETQYF
TRBJ2-7 NA TRBV6-1 NA TGTGCCAGCAGAGACTGGGCGGGACAAAGCTCCTACGAGCAGTACTTC CASRDWAGQSSYEQYF
TRBJ1-1 NA TRBV7-6 NA TGTGCCAGCAGCCCATTATACAGGGACGTTCAAGCTTTCTTT CASSPLYRDVQAFF
TRBJ2-5 TRBD1 TRBV7-9 NA TGTGCCAGCATCGGACAGGGGAAAGAGACCCAGTACTTC CASIGQGKETQYF
TRBJ1-4 NA TRBV5-1 NA TGCGCCAGCAGCCCCGAAGGTGTATTAAATGAAAAACTGTTTTTT CASSPEGVLNEKLFF
TRBJ2-5 NA TRBV7-8 few TGTGCCAGCAGAGGTGGGGGGGCGTTGGTTGAGACCCAGTACTTC CASRGGGALVETQYF
TRBJ2-1 TRBD1 TRBV5-1 few TGCGCCAGCGCCCTTGACAGGGCCTACAATGAGCAGTTCTTC CASALDRAYNEQFF
TRBJ2-3 TRBD2 TRBV5-1 NA TGCGCCAGCAGCTGGCCAGCGGGGGGGCAGGGCACAGATACGCAGTATTTT CASSWPAGGQGTDTQYF
TRBJ1-5 NA TRBV5-4 NA TGTGCCAGCAGCTACCACAATCAGCCCCAGCATTTT CASSYHNQPQHF